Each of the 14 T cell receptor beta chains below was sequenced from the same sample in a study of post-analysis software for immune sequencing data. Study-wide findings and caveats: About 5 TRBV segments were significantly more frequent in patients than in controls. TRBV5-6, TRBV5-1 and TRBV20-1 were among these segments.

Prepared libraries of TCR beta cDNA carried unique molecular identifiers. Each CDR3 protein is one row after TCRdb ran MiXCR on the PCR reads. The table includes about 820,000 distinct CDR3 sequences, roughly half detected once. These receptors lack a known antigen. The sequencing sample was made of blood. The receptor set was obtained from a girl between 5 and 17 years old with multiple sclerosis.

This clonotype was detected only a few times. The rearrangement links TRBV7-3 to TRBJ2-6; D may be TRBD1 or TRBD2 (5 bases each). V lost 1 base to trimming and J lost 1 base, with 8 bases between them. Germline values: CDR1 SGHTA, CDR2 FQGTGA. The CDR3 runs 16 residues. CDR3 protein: CASSLIGGSGANVLTF. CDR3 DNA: TGTGCCAGCAGCTTAATTGGGGGATCTGGGGCCAACGTCCTGACTTTC.

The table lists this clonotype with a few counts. The CDR3 coding sequence is TGTGCCAGCAGTAAGCGCCGGGACAGTGATACGCAGTATTTT. It translates to CASSKRRDSDTQYF. V is TRBV6-1 and J is TRBJ2-3; TRBD1 agrees at 7 bases. The germline V gene encodes CDR1 MNHNS and CDR2 SASEGT. V was pared by 5 bases and J by 6 bases, with 8 bases of the junction left unmatched. The CDR3 is 14 amino acids.

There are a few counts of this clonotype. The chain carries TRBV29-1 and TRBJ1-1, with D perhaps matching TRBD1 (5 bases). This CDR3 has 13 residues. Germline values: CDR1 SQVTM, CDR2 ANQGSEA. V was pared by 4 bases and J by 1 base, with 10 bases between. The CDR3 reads CSVGRGSNTEAFF. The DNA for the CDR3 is TGCAGCGTTGGGCGGGGGTCGAACACTGAAGCTTTCTTT.

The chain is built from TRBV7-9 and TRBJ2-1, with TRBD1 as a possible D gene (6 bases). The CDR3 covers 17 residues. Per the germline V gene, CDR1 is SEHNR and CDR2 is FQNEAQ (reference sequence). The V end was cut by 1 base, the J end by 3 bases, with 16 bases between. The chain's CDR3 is CASSLGSRGELYNEQFF. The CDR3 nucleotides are TGTGCCAGCAGCTTAGGCTCCAGGGGTGAACTCTACAATGAGCAGTTCTTC.

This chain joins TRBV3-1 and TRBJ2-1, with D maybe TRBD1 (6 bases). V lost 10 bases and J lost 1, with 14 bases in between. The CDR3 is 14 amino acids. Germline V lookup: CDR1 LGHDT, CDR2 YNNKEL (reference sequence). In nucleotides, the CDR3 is TGTGCCAACAGGGCACCGGAGTCCTACAATGAGCAGTTCTTC. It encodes CANRAPESYNEQFF.

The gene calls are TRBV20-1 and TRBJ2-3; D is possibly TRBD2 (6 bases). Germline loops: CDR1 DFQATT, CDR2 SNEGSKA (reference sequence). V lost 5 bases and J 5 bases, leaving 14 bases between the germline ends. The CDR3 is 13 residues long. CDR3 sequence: CSAPGGARDTQYF. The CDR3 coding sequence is TGCAGTGCTCCAGGAGGGGCGAGAGATACGCAGTATTTT.

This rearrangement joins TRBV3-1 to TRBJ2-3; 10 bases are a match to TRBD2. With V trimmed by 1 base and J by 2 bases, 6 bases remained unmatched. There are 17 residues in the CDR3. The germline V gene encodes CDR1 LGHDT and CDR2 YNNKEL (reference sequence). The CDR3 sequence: CASSQASGGASTDTQYF. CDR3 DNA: TGTGCCAGCAGCCAAGCGAGCGGGGGGGCATCCACAGATACGCAGTATTTT.

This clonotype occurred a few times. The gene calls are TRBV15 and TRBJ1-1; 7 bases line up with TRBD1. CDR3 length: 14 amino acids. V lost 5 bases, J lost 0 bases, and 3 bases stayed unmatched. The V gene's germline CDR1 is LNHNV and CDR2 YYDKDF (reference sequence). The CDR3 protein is CATSVRGLNTEAFF. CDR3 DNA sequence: TGTGCCACCAGCGTGAGGGGGCTGAACACTGAAGCTTTCTTT.

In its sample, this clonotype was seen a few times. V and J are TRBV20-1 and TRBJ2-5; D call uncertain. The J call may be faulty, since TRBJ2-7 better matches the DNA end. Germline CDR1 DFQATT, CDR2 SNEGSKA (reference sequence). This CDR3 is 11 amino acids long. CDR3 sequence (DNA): TGCAGTGCTAGCCTGGTATACGAGCAGTACTTC. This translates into CSASLVYEQYF.

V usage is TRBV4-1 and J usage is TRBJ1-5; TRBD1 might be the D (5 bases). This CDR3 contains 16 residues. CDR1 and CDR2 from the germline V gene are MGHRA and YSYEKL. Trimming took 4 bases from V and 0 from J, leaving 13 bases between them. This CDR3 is CASSRPGGYSNQPQHF. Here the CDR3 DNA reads TGCGCCAGCAGCCGGCCGGGGGGATATAGCAATCAGCCCCAGCATTTT.

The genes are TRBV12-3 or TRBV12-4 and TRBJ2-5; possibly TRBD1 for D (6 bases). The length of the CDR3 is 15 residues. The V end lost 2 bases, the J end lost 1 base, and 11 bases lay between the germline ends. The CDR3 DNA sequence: TGTGCCAGCAGTTTATTCCGGACAGCCCAAGAGACCCAGTACTTC. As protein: CASSLFRTAQETQYF.

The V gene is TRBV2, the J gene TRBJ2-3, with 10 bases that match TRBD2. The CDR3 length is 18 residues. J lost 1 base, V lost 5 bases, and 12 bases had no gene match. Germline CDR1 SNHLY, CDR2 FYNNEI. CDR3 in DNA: TGTGCCAGCAGTTCCTCAAACATAGCGGGAGGAGGCACAGATACGCAGTATTTT. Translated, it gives CASSSSNIAGGGTDTQYF.

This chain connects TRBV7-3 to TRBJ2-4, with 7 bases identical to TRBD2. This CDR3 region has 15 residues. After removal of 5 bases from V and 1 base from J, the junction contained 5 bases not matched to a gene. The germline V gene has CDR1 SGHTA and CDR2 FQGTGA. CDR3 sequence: CASSPGGSAKNIQYF. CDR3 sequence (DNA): TGTGCCAGCAGCCCGGGGGGATCTGCCAAAAACATTCAGTACTTC.

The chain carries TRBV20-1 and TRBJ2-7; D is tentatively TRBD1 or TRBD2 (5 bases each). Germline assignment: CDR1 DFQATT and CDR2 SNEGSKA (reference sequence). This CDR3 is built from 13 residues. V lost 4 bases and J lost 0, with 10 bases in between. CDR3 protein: CSAIRDASYEQYF. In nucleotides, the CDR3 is TGCAGTGCTATCCGGGACGCCTCCTACGAGCAGTACTTC.